One T cell receptor (beta chain) is described in this entry. In the original processing: It was from reference gene primer amplification that nucleated cell counts were estimated. Only in-frame clones appear in the TCRdb table, and some are missing; sequencing was by immunoSEQ multiplex PCR. V, J and clone size reflect that table, while D and trimming were determined from the DNA. The repertoire consists of about 200,000 clones, with approximately 91% occurring once and the leading ten covering around 1.7%. The data are from a study of blood T cell repertoires in COVID-19. About the study: Samples came from the United States, Italy and Spain, spanning acute and convalescent COVID-19. The analysed material was cDNA or gDNA that came from T cells, B-cell-depleted T cells, or PBMCs.

The ends were cut back, 8 bases at V and 1 base at J, with 14 bases in the middle. CDR1 is MNHNY and CDR2 is SVGAGI in the germline V gene (reference sequence). The CDR3 covers 14 residues. The chain has TRBV6-6 and TRBJ1-2, with D perhaps TRBD1 (6 bases). This TCR was sampled from a young man with active or convalescent COVID-19. Sequenced input: peripheral blood. The CDR3 coding sequence is TGTGCCAGCTCCCCGGGACACCTTAACTATGGCTACACCTTC. It specifies CASSPGHLNYGYTF.